The rows below give T cell receptor beta chains drawn from one sample of a study of blood T cell repertoires in COVID-19. Using immunoSEQ multiplex PCR, the repertoire was profiled, and TCRdb retains in-frame clones only, with some absent. The table has roughly 120,000 clones, more than 80% seen once. Source material: peripheral blood. Receptors originate from a woman of 80 years or more with COVID-19, enrolled during active disease. Each CDR3 is given without its conserved first and last residue. Not all rows give a size; the values are once, few, many and, for expanded clones, a class.

TRBV12-3/TRBV12-4	.	11	ASTSSGGAEAF
TRBV9	.	15	ASSFRQGHSGANVLT
TRBV27	.	13	ASRSWGEATGELF
TRBV10-3	.	12	AISGDRGSQPQH
TRBV27	.	12	ASSRTGKMQPQH
TRBV19	.	14	ASSARDSVWGETQY
TRBV2	.	15	ASSLLGASLSGNTIY
TRBV9	once	11	ASSVGGTYEQY
TRBV6-6	.	11	ASQRDPSYEQY
TRBV7-6	.	13	ASSLGEVGTGELF
TRBV11-3	once	12	ASSQEQGSTEAF
TRBV18	.	13	ASSPSHGQAREQF
TRBV3-1/TRBV3-2	.	14	ASRHLAGRGVEGAF
TRBV4-2	.	13	ASSQRLGENYEQY
TRBV19	once	13	ASSLHHQDNQPQH
TRBV4-3	.	15	ASSQEPRTVLGGVLT
TRBV12-3/TRBV12-4	few	11	ASSPPRNTEAF
TRBV28	.	12	ASIRGTGEYGYT
TRBV5-4	.	11	ASSLAGGAEQY
TRBV29-1	once	9	SVVLVYEQY
TRBV6-2/TRBV6-3	.	12	ASSPQRTGSEQY
TRBV7-3	.	11	ASSTGRDNEQF
TRBV5-4	.	14	ASSQGQGRYQETQY
TRBV6-5	.	12	ASSYTTVGNTIY
TRBV5-1	.	13	ASSPTGTSGDEQY
TRBV2	.	10	ARGGGMGEQY
TRBV9	few	14	ASSVVAQGNTGELF
TRBV9	.	14	ASSSTGTGKITEAF
TRBV7-9	.	13	ASSLSSQIQETQY
TRBV9	.	11	ASSRDWGNEQF
TRBV5-4	.	14	ASRLGQGKGTDTQY